This T cell receptor beta chain originates from a study of vaccination and CD4 T cells after COVID-19. Study-level information: Spike peptides, overlapping and drawn from SARS-CoV-2, HCoV-NL63, HCoV-OC43 and HCoV-229E, were used to stimulate cells.

Once obtained from cultured CD4+ T cells, the DNA was sequenced using the Oncomine TCR Beta short-read assay. From cultured CD4+ T cells, genomic DNA was extracted. TCRdb processed the PCR reads anew with MiXCR; each CDR3 protein has one entry. The sample has 15,000 to 20,000 distinct CDR3 sequences, 55% to 75% seen once. There are 14 residues in the CDR3. V was clipped by 6 bases and J by 4 bases, with 13 bases between them. Germline loops: CDR1 MDHEN, CDR2 SYDVKM. Described treatment: approximately 9-day PBMC culture with coronavirus spike peptide pools or control peptides (ViraFEST assay). Concerning this clonotype itself: Antigen unknown.

This chain connects TRBV28 to TRBJ1-5; D unresolved. The TCR comes from a human donor who had recovered from COVID-19. Specimen: CD4+ T cells from blood, cultured in vitro. The CDR3 is CASSLIGMNQPQHF. CDR3 DNA sequence: TGTGCCAGCAGCCTCATTGGGATGAATCAGCCCCAGCATTTT.